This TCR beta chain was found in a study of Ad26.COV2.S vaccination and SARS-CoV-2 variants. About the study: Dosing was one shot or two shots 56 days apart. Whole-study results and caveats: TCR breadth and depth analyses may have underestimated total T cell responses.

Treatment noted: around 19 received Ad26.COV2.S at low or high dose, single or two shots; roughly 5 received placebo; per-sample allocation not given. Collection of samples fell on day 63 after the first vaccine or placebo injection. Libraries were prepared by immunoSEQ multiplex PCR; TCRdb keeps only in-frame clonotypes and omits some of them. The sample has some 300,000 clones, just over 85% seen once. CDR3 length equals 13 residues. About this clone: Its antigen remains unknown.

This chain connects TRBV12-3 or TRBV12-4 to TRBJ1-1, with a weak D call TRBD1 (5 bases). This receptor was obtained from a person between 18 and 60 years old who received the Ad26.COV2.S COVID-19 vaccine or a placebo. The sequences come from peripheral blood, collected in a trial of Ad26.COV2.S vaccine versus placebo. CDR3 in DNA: TGTGCTTCGGGACCGCAGATGAACACTGAAGCTTTCTTT. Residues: CASGPQMNTEAFF.